Each of the 24 T cell receptor beta chains below was sequenced from the same sample in a study of T cell repertoires in cytomegalovirus infection. TCRdb reprocessed the reads via MiXCR and lists one record per CDR3 protein. The sample has roughly 350,000 distinct CDR3 sequences, nearly 35% seen once. These receptors have no known antigen. The sequences come from cultured PBMCs, collected from culture after CMV antigen stimulation. All receptors derive from a human donor in good health (CMV status not recorded). Some clones in this sample may be carry-over from other donors' samples.

The chain uses TRBV9 and TRBJ1-6, with a weak D call TRBD1 (6 bases). Trimming removed 3 bases at V and 1 base at J, with 8 bases between. This CDR3 spans 15 amino acids. CDR1 SGDLS and CDR2 YYNGEE come from the germline V gene. The CDR3, as DNA: TGTGCCAGCAGCGCACAGGGTTCCTATAATTCACCCCTCCACTTT. The encoded protein is CASSAQGSYNSPLHF.

The rearrangement links TRBV4-1 to TRBJ1-1; D possibly corresponds to TRBD1 (5 bases). CDR1 and CDR2 (germline): MGHRA, YSYEKL. The CDR3 is made up of 15 amino acids. Trimming took off 4 bases at V and 4 bases at J, with 16 bases between the two ends. CDR3 in amino acids: CASSLPRGRATEAFF. Written as DNA, the CDR3 is TGCGCCAGCAGCCTACCTCGGGGCAGGGCCACTGAAGCTTTCTTT.

This clonotype was seen more than once but under ten times. The rearrangement joins TRBV19 to TRBJ1-2; 10 nucleotides match TRBD1. The CDR3 is made up of 15 amino acids. Germline lookup yields CDR1 LNHDA and CDR2 SQIVND (reference sequence). V shed 6 bases and J 6 bases; nucleotides not matched to a gene: 10. The CDR3 region is CASSPGPGTGDGYTF. The CDR3 bases are TGTGCCAGTAGCCCGGGTCCCGGGACAGGGGATGGCTACACCTTC.

This clonotype has only a few counts. V usage is TRBV20-1 and J usage is TRBJ2-3, with TRBD2 identical over 11 bases. This CDR3 contains 15 residues. CDR1 and CDR2 (germline): DFQATT, SNEGSKA (reference sequence). Trimming cost V 3 bases and J 6 bases; bases outside gene matches: 8. The CDR3 DNA sequence: TGCAGTGCTAGTTTAGCGGGAGGGCCTGGGGATACGCAGTATTTT. The encoded protein is CSASLAGGPGDTQYF.

This clonotype came up a few times. The chain is built from TRBV12-3 or TRBV12-4 and TRBJ1-2; TRBD1 might be the D (5 bases). V lost 6 bases to trimming and J lost 7 bases, with 15 bases between them. CDR3 size: 13 residues. The CDR3 DNA reads as TGTGCCAGCAGGCCAAACGGGGCTGGTGGCTACACCTTC. Translation gives CASRPNGAGGYTF.

The chain combines TRBV6-8 with TRBJ2-7, with TRBD1 matching over 11 bases. With 8 bases clipped from V and 2 bases from J, the junction kept 5 bases outside the gene matches. This CDR3 is built from 14 residues. Germline values: CDR1 MNHGY, CDR2 SAAAGT. The CDR3 protein is CASGGTGGTYEQYF. The DNA for the CDR3 is TGTGCCAGCGGGGGGACAGGGGGTACCTACGAGCAGTACTTC.

This chain connects TRBV7-9 to TRBJ2-3; possibly TRBD1 for D (6 bases). The CDR3 runs 17 residues. The V gene lost 5 bases and the J gene lost 0 bases, with 18 bases spanning the gap. CDR1 and CDR2 from the germline V gene are SEHNR and FQNEAQ (reference sequence). CDR3 region: CASSPETTGLSTDTQYF. The CDR3 nucleotides are TGTGCCAGCAGCCCAGAAACCACAGGGCTAAGCACAGATACGCAGTATTTT.

This clonotype has more than one count but fewer than ten. This chain connects TRBV12-3 or TRBV12-4 to TRBJ2-3; no definite D call. The length of the CDR3 is 14 residues. The V gene lost 4 bases and the J gene lost 0 bases, with 8 bases spanning the gap. Written as DNA, the CDR3 is TGTGCCAGCAGTTCCAGGCAGAGCACAGATACGCAGTATTTT. Its translation is CASSSRQSTDTQYF.

This chain uses TRBV11-2 with TRBJ1-2; 7 bases line up with TRBD1. V shed 6 bases and J 4 bases; nucleotides not matched to a gene: 5. This CDR3 contains 13 residues. CDR1 is SGHAT and CDR2 is FQNNGV in the germline V gene. The CDR3, as DNA: TGTGCCAGCAGGAGAACAGGGGCCTATGGCTACACCTTC. Translated, it gives CASRRTGAYGYTF. Full variable domain (outside the CDR3, taken from reference TRBV11-2 and TRBJ1-2): EAGVAQSPRYKIIEKRQSVAFWCNPISGHATLYWYQQILGQGPKLLIQFQNNGVVDDSQLPKDRFSAERLKGVDSTLKIQPAKLEDSAVYLCASRRTGAYGYTFGSGTRLTVV.

This clonotype showed up just a few times. The chain is built from TRBV7-9 and TRBJ2-3, with a tentative D call TRBD2 (6 bases). Deletions cut 7 bases from V and 1 base from J, with 12 bases between. This CDR3 comprises 14 residues. Germline V lookup: CDR1 SEHNR, CDR2 FQNEAQ (reference sequence). The CDR3 protein is CASTMGGGTDTQYF. The CDR3 nucleotides read TGTGCCAGCACCATGGGCGGGGGCACAGATACGCAGTATTTT.

This clonotype was picked up a small number of times. CDR3 coding DNA: TGTGCCAGCAACAGCGAGGCGTATAATTCACCCCTCCACTTT. Protein: CASNSEAYNSPLHF. V usage is TRBV6-6 and J usage is TRBJ1-6; D call uncertain. CDR1 is MNHNY, CDR2 SVGAGI, per germline (reference sequence). The CDR3 consists of 14 residues. Trimming removed 7 bases from V and 4 bases from J, with 11 bases in between.

This clonotype was seen at least ten times. V usage is TRBV7-2 and J usage is TRBJ2-2; D may be TRBD2 (5 bases). V was trimmed by 1 base and J by 3 bases, leaving 12 bases between them. CDR1 and CDR2 (germline): SGHTA, FQGNSA. This CDR3 contains 16 residues. The DNA of the CDR3 is TGTGCCAGCAGCTTAGGCTCGACGGGGTACACCGGGGAGCTGTTTTTT. It is translated as CASSLGSTGYTGELFF.

This clonotype was seen only a few times. This chain links TRBV7-3 with TRBJ1-6, with D possibly matching TRBD1 (5 bases). The germline gives CDR1 SGHTA, CDR2 FQGTGA. The CDR3 has 15 amino acids. V gave up 2 bases and J gave up 7 bases, with 12 bases separating them. The CDR3 coding sequence is TGTGCCAGCAGCTTATCCTGGGACGGGAATTCACCCCTCCACTTT. Protein sequence: CASSLSWDGNSPLHF.

This chain uses TRBV6-2 or TRBV6-3 with TRBJ1-5; the D is unclear. Trimming pared 2 bases from V and 9 bases from J, leaving 5 bases between. Germline-derived CDR1 and CDR2 are MNHEY and SVGEGT. The CDR3 covers 11 residues. CDR3 in amino acids: CASSYEGPQHF. The CDR3 DNA sequence: TGTGCCAGCAGTTACGAAGGGCCCCAGCATTTT.

In this sample, this clonotype turned up a few times. This chain joins TRBV7-2 and TRBJ1-4, with a tentative D call TRBD1 (5 bases). With 4 bases removed from V and 5 bases from J, the gap between germline ends came to 17 bases. The CDR3 totals 16 residues. Germline assignment: CDR1 SGHTA and CDR2 FQGNSA. Here the CDR3 DNA reads TGTGCCAGCAGCTCAGTGGAGGACATGGACAATGAAAAACTGTTTTTT. It codes for CASSSVEDMDNEKLFF.

This clonotype was recorded a few times. V gene TRBV5-1 combines with J gene TRBJ2-1; 13 nucleotides agree with TRBD2. CDR3 length: 16 residues. Per germline, CDR1 SGHRS and CDR2 YFSETQ. Trimming at V came to 1 base and at J to 7 bases, leaving 5 bases not matched to a gene. The CDR3 sequence: CASSLTWGLAGNEQFF. The CDR3 DNA reads TGCGCCAGCAGCTTGACCTGGGGACTAGCGGGAAATGAGCAGTTCTTC.

This clonotype was seen a handful of times. The chain combines TRBV18 with TRBJ1-5; no definite D call. The germline gives CDR1 KGHSH, CDR2 LQKENI. The CDR3 covers 16 residues. Trimming left V 4 bases short and J 4 bases short, with 17 bases between. CDR3 protein: CASSRTFASGNQPQHF. The DNA for the CDR3 is TGTGCCAGCTCACGAACTTTTGCCTCGGGGAATCAGCCCCAGCATTTT.

This rearrangement joins TRBV25-1 to TRBJ1-2, with TRBD1 matching 8 bases. The length of the CDR3 is 13 residues. The germline V gene has CDR1 MGHDK and CDR2 SYGVNS. Trimming removed 6 bases from V and 4 bases from J; junction bases left unmatched: 4. CDR3 protein: CASRGTGPYGYTF. The CDR3 region has the DNA TGTGCCAGCAGGGGGACAGGTCCCTATGGCTACACCTTC.

The sample holds a few counts of this clonotype. V gene TRBV7-9 combines with J gene TRBJ1-4; a weak D match, TRBD1 (5 bases). Germline V CDR1 and CDR2: SEHNR, FQNEAQ (reference sequence). This CDR3 has 14 residues. V was shortened by 4 bases and J by 0 bases, with 6 bases between the two germline ends. CDR3: CASSSDTTNEKLFF. In nucleotides, the CDR3 is TGTGCCAGCAGCTCGGACACAACTAATGAAAAACTGTTTTTT.

The chain links TRBV11-1 to TRBJ2-7; 11 positions match TRBD2. This CDR3 region has 17 residues. Germline CDR1 reads SGHAT; CDR2 reads FQDESV (reference sequence). V gave up 4 bases and J gave up 3 bases; unmatched junction bases: 11. Here the CDR3 DNA reads TGTGCCAGCAGCTCCGATACGCGACTAGCGGGAAACTACGAGCAGTACTTC. This encodes CASSSDTRLAGNYEQYF.

The CDR3, as DNA: TGTGCCAGCACCCTCCGACTAGCGGGTTCGCGCACAGATACGCAGTATTTT. Residues: CASTLRLAGSRTDTQYF. This chain uses TRBV27 with TRBJ2-3; 10 bases line up with TRBD2. CDR1 and CDR2 from the germline V gene are MNHEY and SMNVEV (reference sequence). This CDR3 comprises 17 residues. The V gene end was trimmed by 7 bases and the J gene end by 1 base; junction bases not matched to a gene: 11.

This clonotype was counted ten times or more. The chain recombines TRBV7-2 with TRBJ2-5, with TRBD2 matching 8 bases. This CDR3 comprises 14 residues. After removal of 6 bases from V and 3 bases from J, the junction contained 6 bases not matched to a gene. CDR1 SGHTA and CDR2 FQGNSA come from the germline V gene. CDR3 protein: CASRSSGTKETQYF. DNA for the CDR3: TGTGCCAGCAGAAGTAGCGGGACGAAAGAGACCCAGTACTTC.

This chain connects TRBV7-3 to TRBJ2-5; D may correspond to TRBD1 or TRBD2 (5 bases each). CDR3 size: 15 residues. CDR1 and CDR2 (germline): SGHTA, FQGTGA. The ends were cut back, 4 bases at V and 2 bases at J, with 14 bases in the middle. CDR3 in amino acids: CASSSGDVGQETQYF. The DNA for the CDR3 is TGTGCCAGCAGCTCCGGGGACGTGGGGCAAGAGACCCAGTACTTC.

The J gene is TRBJ1-2, the V gene TRBV7-2; D uncertain. The CDR3 runs to 13 residues. The V gene's germline CDR1 is SGHTA and CDR2 FQGNSA. V lost 6 bases to trimming and J lost 4 bases, with 12 bases between them. The DNA of the CDR3 is TGTGCCAGCAGTTCTAGTCGGCTCTATGGCTACACCTTC. Its translation is CASSSSRLYGYTF.